The following is a T cell receptor (beta chain) sequence with its context. This sample stems from a study of blood T cell repertoires in COVID-19. Sequenced by immunoSEQ multiplex PCR; TCRdb stores in-frame clones only, minus some. This table has about 130,000 clones, approximately 89% appearing once. Trimming removed 7 bases at V and 5 bases at J, with 18 bases between. The CDR3 runs to 15 residues. Germline CDR1 is MNHEY and CDR2 is SVGAGI. This sequence originates from a woman in her 70s with COVID-19, enrolled during active disease. This chain joins TRBV6-5 and TRBJ1-5; tentative D call: TRBD1 (5 bases). Sequenced sample: peripheral blood. The CDR3, as DNA: TGTGCCAGCACCCGAGGTGGGGGGGGATATCAGCCCCAGCATTTT. It specifies CASTRGGGGYQPQHF.